This section outlines one TCR beta chain sequence together with its context. This entry belongs to a study of blood T cell repertoires in COVID-19. Study context: Samples taken during acute and convalescent COVID-19 were collected in the United States, Italy and Spain.

The CDR3 consists of 16 residues. V lost 2 bases, J lost 0 bases, and 11 bases lay in between. In germline, CDR1 is SEHNR, CDR2 FQNEAQ (reference sequence). Some clones are missing from TCRdb's copy, which holds only in-frame ones; the method was immunoSEQ multiplex PCR. The profile covers about 280,000 clones, with 85% appearing a single time and about 5.1% taken by the ten largest. The material sequenced was peripheral blood. J is TRBJ2-1 and V is TRBV7-9; D ambiguous. The sequence derives from a man aged 50 to 59 with active or convalescent COVID-19. The CDR3 is CASSLWAKSSYNEQFF. The CDR3 nucleotides read TGTGCCAGCAGCTTATGGGCTAAAAGCTCCTACAATGAGCAGTTCTTC.